Each of the 27 T cell receptor beta chains below was sequenced from the same sample in a study of OX40 agonist ivuxolimab in advanced cancers. Measured with immunoSEQ multiplex PCR; TCRdb has only the in-frame clones, and not every one. The sample yields around 20,000 clones, roughly 74% seen once. The starting material was CD4+ or CD8+ T cells sorted from blood, obtained in a trial of the OX40 agonist ivuxolimab. The receptors come from an adult with an advanced solid tumor such as melanoma, head and neck, liver or kidney cancer.

The chain recombines TRBV16 with TRBJ1-1, with no clear D. Germline CDR1 reads KGHSY; CDR2 reads FQNENV. The CDR3 loop spans 13 amino acids. V lost 3 bases and J lost 11, with 16 bases in between. The CDR3 DNA reads TGTGCCAGCAGCCATTCTAGACACCCCCGGGCTTTCTTT. It is translated as CASSHSRHPRAFF.

Here the CDR3 reads CASSGGGTDTYEQYF. The CDR3 bases are TGTGCCAGCAGTGGTGGGGGGACGGACACCTACGAGCAGTACTTC. The chain joins TRBV2 to TRBJ2-7; D possibly corresponds to TRBD2 (6 bases). This CDR3 is 15 amino acids long. From germline, CDR1 is SNHLY and CDR2 FYNNEI. V was cut by 4 bases and J by 2 bases, with 15 bases left in between.

As to this clone: Other DNA sequences in the same sample also yield this CDR3. The V and J genes are TRBV19 and TRBJ1-5; D is undetermined. V lost 3 bases, J lost 5 bases, and 11 bases lay in between. Germline V lookup: CDR1 LNHDA, CDR2 SQIVND (reference sequence). This CDR3 comprises 14 residues. The CDR3: CASSIGEGDQPQHF. The CDR3 nucleotides read TGTGCCAGTAGTATCGGAGAAGGTGATCAGCCCCAGCATTTT.

The chain joins TRBV7-8 to TRBJ2-5; D possibly matches TRBD1 or TRBD2 (6 bases each). With 5 bases removed from V and 11 bases from J, the gap between germline ends came to 24 bases. CDR1 SGHVS and CDR2 FQNEAQ come from the germline V gene. The CDR3 is 15 residues long. CDR3 protein: CASSPKGGRTNEQYF. CDR3 nucleotides: TGTGCCAGCAGCCCGAAGGGGGGTCGGACGAATGAGCAGTACTTC.

The chain employs TRBV5-1 and TRBJ2-7; D may be TRBD1 or TRBD2 (6 bases each). Germline V lookup: CDR1 SGHRS, CDR2 YFSETQ. The CDR3 length is 14 residues. V dropped 5 bases and J dropped 2 bases, with 14 bases sitting between them. CDR3 bases: TGCGCCAGCAGGCCGGGGGACACCGCCTACGAGCAGTACTTC. This encodes CASRPGDTAYEQYF.

The chain combines TRBV6-5 with TRBJ2-7; D possibly corresponds to TRBD1 (6 bases). Per the germline V gene, CDR1 is MNHEY and CDR2 is SVGAGI. Between the trimmed V and J ends, which lost 11 bases and 1 base, there was a span of 15 bases. The CDR3 has 13 residues. In DNA, the CDR3 is TGTGCCTCCGGGGTGGGGGCATCCTACGAGCAGTACTTC. Translation gives CASGVGASYEQYF.

The chain employs TRBV7-8 and TRBJ1-4; unclear D gene. This CDR3 spans 18 amino acids. Trimming pared 0 bases from V and 0 bases from J, leaving 14 bases between. Germline lookup yields CDR1 SGHVS and CDR2 FQNEAQ. The CDR3: CASSLAWERSATNEKLFF. The DNA of the CDR3 is TGTGCCAGCAGCTTAGCCTGGGAGCGCTCTGCAACTAATGAAAAACTGTTTTTT.

The rearrangement joins TRBV28 to TRBJ1-1; TRBD1 is a possible D gene (5 bases). The CDR3 sequence is 14 residues long. Trimming took off 5 bases at V and 1 base at J, with 11 bases between the two ends. Germline V CDR1 and CDR2: MDHEN, SYDVKM. CDR3 sequence (DNA): TGTGCCAGCAGTCCGCCCGGGGGGAACACTGAAGCTTTCTTT. It encodes CASSPPGGNTEAFF.

V usage is TRBV11-2 and J usage is TRBJ1-5, with D unclear. The CDR3 sequence is 13 residues long. Between the trimmed V and J ends, which lost 3 bases and 6 bases, there was a span of 9 bases. The V gene's germline CDR1 is SGHAT and CDR2 FQNNGV. This chain's CDR3 is CASSLDWSQPQHF. The CDR3 bases are TGTGCCAGCAGCTTGGACTGGTCTCAGCCCCAGCATTTT. Complete variable domain (other parts from reference TRBV11-2 and TRBJ1-5): EAGVAQSPRYKIIEKRQSVAFWCNPISGHATLYWYQQILGQGPKLLIQFQNNGVVDDSQLPKDRFSAERLKGVDSTLKIQPAKLEDSAVYLCASSLDWSQPQHFGDGTRLSIL.

This clone was seen once. The CDR3 reads CASPGTQSSYEQYF. The CDR3 DNA reads TGTGCCAGCCCCGGGACTCAGAGCTCCTACGAGCAGTACTTC. The chain is built from TRBV6-1 and TRBJ2-7, with D maybe TRBD2 (6 bases). Germline V lookup: CDR1 MNHNS, CDR2 SASEGT. The CDR3 extends over 14 amino acids. V lost 8 bases and J 0 bases, leaving 14 bases between the germline ends.

This clone was observed a few times. Written as DNA, the CDR3 is TGCGCCAGCAGCCAAGAAGCCTTTGACACTGAAGCTTTCTTT. The encoded protein is CASSQEAFDTEAFF. The chain is built from TRBV4-1 and TRBJ1-1; D remains ambiguous. The CDR3 is 14 amino acids. CDR1 and CDR2 from the germline V gene are MGHRA and YSYEKL. V shed 0 bases and J shed 3 bases, with 8 bases lying between them.

CDR3 residues: CAWSVLGQGLGANYGYTF. The CDR3, as DNA: TGTGCCTGGAGTGTACTTGGACAGGGGTTGGGGGCTAACTATGGCTACACCTTC. The V and J genes are TRBV30 and TRBJ1-2; 9 bases agree with TRBD1. Germline V gives CDR1 GTSNPN, CDR2 SVGIG (reference sequence). There are 18 residues in the CDR3. Germline trimming cut 0 bases from V and 0 bases from J; bases unmatched to any gene: 11.

The rearrangement uses TRBV30 and TRBJ2-7; D call uncertain. CDR1 is GTSNPN and CDR2 is SVGIG in the germline V gene (reference sequence). This CDR3 is 13 amino acids long. V was clipped by 2 bases and J by 6 bases, with 14 bases between them. DNA for the CDR3: TGTGCCTGGAGTAATACTAAGGGAATCGAGCAGTACTTC. The encoded protein is CAWSNTKGIEQYF.

This clone was picked up a small number of times. The gene calls are TRBV4-3 and TRBJ2-7; 7 bases match TRBD1. Per the germline V gene, CDR1 is LGHNA and CDR2 is YSLEER. J was trimmed by 5 bases and V by 1 base; bases with no gene match: 5. The CDR3 length is 14 residues. The CDR3 loop reads CASSQATGAHEQYF. CDR3 nucleotides: TGCGCCAGCAGCCAAGCTACAGGGGCACACGAGCAGTACTTC.

The chain has TRBV5-8 and TRBJ1-1; possible D gene TRBD1, 5 bases. Trimming stripped 4 bases from V and 2 bases from J, with 9 bases between. Germline V gene lookup returns CDR1 SGHTS and CDR2 YDEGEE. The CDR3 is made up of 13 amino acids. CDR3 in amino acids: CASSRDGNTEAFF. For the CDR3, the DNA is TGTGCCAGCAGCCGGGACGGCAACACTGAAGCTTTCTTT.

This clone was counted a few times. One end of the junction fails to match germline, which may point to a read error. CDR3 protein: CASSLDNGQETQYF. CDR3 nucleotide sequence: TGTGCTAGCAGCTTAGACAACGGCCAAGAGACCCAGTACTTC. This sequence joins TRBV7-7 and TRBJ2-5; D gene unclear. This CDR3 is 14 amino acids long. CDR1 SSHAT and CDR2 FNYEAQ come from the germline V gene (reference sequence).

The genes are TRBV28 and TRBJ2-5; D may be TRBD2 (6 bases). This CDR3 is built from 15 residues. CDR1 is MDHEN and CDR2 is SYDVKM in the germline V gene. V was clipped by 3 bases and J by 1 base, with 12 bases between them. The CDR3 is CASSLWRELQETQYF. Here the CDR3 DNA reads TGTGCCAGCAGTTTGTGGCGGGAACTCCAAGAGACCCAGTACTTC.

This clone was seen more than once but under ten times. V and J are TRBV7-9 and TRBJ2-3, with D maybe TRBD1 (6 bases). Germline CDR1 reads SEHNR; CDR2 reads FQNEAQ (reference sequence). Trimming left V 1 base short and J 4 bases short, with 18 bases between. The CDR3 has 17 amino acids. CDR3 DNA sequence: TGTGCCAGCAGCTTAGTTATTTTGCATTCAGGGGCAGATACGCAGTATTTT. Translating it yields CASSLVILHSGADTQYF.

CDR3 region: CASSLYDGDYGYTF. CDR3 nucleotides: TGTGCCAGCAGTTTATATGACGGCGACTATGGCTACACCTTC. This sequence joins TRBV27 and TRBJ1-2, with no clear D. Germline loops: CDR1 MNHEY, CDR2 SMNVEV (reference sequence). With 1 base removed from V and 3 bases from J, the gap between germline ends came to 9 bases. The CDR3 length is 14 residues.

This clone was counted between two and nine times. This sequence joins TRBV2 and TRBJ1-5; no definite D call. The CDR3 totals 15 residues. The germline V and J ends were trimmed by 3 bases and 0 bases, with 9 bases remaining between them. Germline CDR1 reads SNHLY; CDR2 reads FYNNEI. In DNA form, the CDR3 reads TGTGCCAGCAGTGAGGCTCAGTATAGCAATCAGCCCCAGCATTTT. Translating gives CASSEAQYSNQPQHF.

This clone was recorded only once. This sequence joins TRBV9 and TRBJ1-1; D is possibly TRBD1 (6 bases). Germline loops: CDR1 SGDLS, CDR2 YYNGEE. Trimming shortened V by 2 bases and J by 4 bases, and 12 bases separated the two germline ends. The CDR3 is made up of 14 amino acids. Here the CDR3 reads CASSVSGRGTEAFF. In nucleotides, the CDR3 is TGTGCCAGCAGCGTTAGCGGCAGGGGCACTGAAGCTTTCTTT.

Here the CDR3 reads CASKFGQSSTDTQYF. For the CDR3, the DNA is TGTGCCAGCAAATTTGGTCAATCTAGCACAGATACGCAGTATTTT. The gene calls are TRBV2 and TRBJ2-3; no clear D gene. The CDR3 is made up of 15 amino acids. V lost 7 bases and J 0 bases, leaving 14 bases between the germline ends. The germline CDR1 and CDR2 sequences are SNHLY and FYNNEI.

The rearrangement joins TRBV6-1 to TRBJ2-7; 7 bases are a match to TRBD1. V lost 2 bases to trimming and J lost 3 bases; unmatched junction nucleotides: 7. From germline, CDR1 is MNHNS and CDR2 SASEGT. This CDR3 comprises 15 residues. The CDR3 DNA sequence: TGTGCCAGCAGTGAATGGGGACAGACTGGCTACGAGCAGTACTTC. It translates to CASSEWGQTGYEQYF.

The J gene is TRBJ2-3, the V gene TRBV7-6; 9 nucleotides match TRBD1. The CDR3 consists of 15 residues. The germline gives CDR1 SGHVS, CDR2 FNYEAQ. J gave up 3 bases and V 5 bases, and 6 bases lay outside the gene matches. CDR3 residues: CASSLGQGFTDTQYF. CDR3 DNA sequence: TGTGCCAGCAGCCTCGGACAGGGGTTTACAGATACGCAGTATTTT. Variable domain in full (rest from reference TRBV7-6 and TRBJ2-3): GAGVSQSPRYKVTKRGQDVALRCDPISGHVSLYWYRQALGQGPEFLTYFNYEAQQDKSGLPNDRFSAERPEGSISTLTIQRTEQRDSAMYRCASSLGQGFTDTQYFGPGTRLTVL.

The chain employs TRBV5-5 and TRBJ2-1; TRBD2 matches 9 bases. Unmatched junction bases numbered 8, after V lost 4 bases and J lost 0 bases. CDR3 length: 17 residues. Per germline, CDR1 SGHKS and CDR2 YYEKEE (reference sequence). The DNA for the CDR3 is TGTGCCAGCAGCCGTTATGCGGGAGGGAGCTCCTACAATGAGCAGTTCTTC. Translated: CASSRYAGGSSYNEQFF.

Remarks on this clone: One base away lies a much larger clone, so this may be a sequencing read error. V and J are TRBV6-5 and TRBJ1-1; D unclear. This CDR3 comprises 11 residues. Per the germline V gene, CDR1 is MNHEY and CDR2 is SVGAGI. V gave up 3 bases and J gave up 4 bases, with 3 bases separating them. CDR3 DNA: TGTGCCAGCAGTTATAGCACTGAAGCTTTCTTT. Protein sequence: CASSYSTEAFF.

The chain combines TRBV6-5 with TRBJ1-1; tentatively, D is TRBD1 (5 bases). The CDR3 totals 13 residues. Per the germline V gene, CDR1 is MNHEY and CDR2 is SVGAGI. With 6 bases removed from V and 0 bases from J, the gap between germline ends came to 8 bases. The CDR3 DNA sequence: TGTGCCAGCAGGGAGGGACTGAACACTGAAGCTTTCTTT. Its translation is CASREGLNTEAFF.